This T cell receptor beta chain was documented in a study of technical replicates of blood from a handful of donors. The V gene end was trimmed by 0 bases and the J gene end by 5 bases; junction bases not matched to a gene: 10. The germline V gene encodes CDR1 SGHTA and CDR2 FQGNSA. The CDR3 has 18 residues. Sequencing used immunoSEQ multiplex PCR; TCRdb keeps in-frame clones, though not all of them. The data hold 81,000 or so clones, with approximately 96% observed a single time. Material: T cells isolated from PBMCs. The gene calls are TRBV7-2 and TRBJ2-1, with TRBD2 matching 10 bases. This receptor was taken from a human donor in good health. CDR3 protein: CASSLARPLAGGNNEQFF. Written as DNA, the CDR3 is TGTGCCAGCAGCTTAGCGCGTCCGTTAGCGGGGGGAAACAATGAGCAGTTCTTC.